The 2 T cell receptor beta chains given below trace back to one sample, sequenced in a study of shared clonotypes between healthy human individuals. Repertoires were generated with immunoSEQ multiplex PCR, while TCRdb's copy carries only in-frame clones and drops some. This table has a few million clones, just over 90% appearing once. Sequenced material: naive CD4+ T cells from PBMCs. Documented subset: CD45RA+ positively selected. These receptors were obtained from a man between 18 and 29 years old in good health. Some clones in this sample may be carry-over from other donors' samples.

This sequence joins TRBV28 and TRBJ1-4; D unresolved. Germline assignment: CDR1 MDHEN and CDR2 SYDVKM. The CDR3 spans 15 residues. Trimming shortened V by 4 bases and J by 0 bases, and 9 bases separated the two germline ends. DNA of the CDR3: TGTGCCAGCAGTTCAGTGCCCCCAACTAATGAAAAACTGTTTTTT. It is translated as CASSSVPPTNEKLFF.

A word on this clone: Relative to the germline gene, one junction end is altered; a read error may explain this. The chain links TRBV7-9 to TRBJ2-2; D call uncertain. The CDR3 runs to 13 residues. Germline-derived CDR1 and CDR2 are SEHNR and FQNEAQ (reference sequence). CDR3 coding DNA: TGTGCCAGCACCAGTACGAACCCCGGGGAGCTGTTTTTT. Amino acid sequence: CASTSTNPGELFF.